Following are 2 T cell receptor beta chains from one sample sequenced in a study of blood T cell repertoires in COVID-19. Measured with immunoSEQ multiplex PCR; TCRdb has only the in-frame clones, and not every one. The sample carries around 330,000 clones, 87% recorded once. The sequenced material came from PBMCs or T cells enriched from blood (not recorded which). These receptors originate from a woman between 18 and 30 years old who had recovered from COVID-19.

CDR3 sequence reads: CASSEAGYSPLHF. The CDR3 region has the DNA TGTGCCAGCAGCGAAGCGGGGTATTCACCCCTCCACTTT. The rearrangement uses TRBV14 and TRBJ1-6, with D hard to call. The germline V gene encodes CDR1 SGHDN and CDR2 FVKESK. The CDR3 has 13 amino acids. Trimming shortened V by 5 bases and J by 8 bases, and 10 bases separated the two germline ends.

CDR3 in DNA: TGTGCCAGCAGTTACTTTCCGGGAAACACCATATATTTT. Its translation is CASSYFPGNTIYF. The chain links TRBV6-5 to TRBJ1-3, with unresolved D. Germline V CDR1 and CDR2: MNHEY, SVGAGI. The CDR3 is 13 amino acids. V was pared by 1 base and J by 4 bases, with 5 bases between.